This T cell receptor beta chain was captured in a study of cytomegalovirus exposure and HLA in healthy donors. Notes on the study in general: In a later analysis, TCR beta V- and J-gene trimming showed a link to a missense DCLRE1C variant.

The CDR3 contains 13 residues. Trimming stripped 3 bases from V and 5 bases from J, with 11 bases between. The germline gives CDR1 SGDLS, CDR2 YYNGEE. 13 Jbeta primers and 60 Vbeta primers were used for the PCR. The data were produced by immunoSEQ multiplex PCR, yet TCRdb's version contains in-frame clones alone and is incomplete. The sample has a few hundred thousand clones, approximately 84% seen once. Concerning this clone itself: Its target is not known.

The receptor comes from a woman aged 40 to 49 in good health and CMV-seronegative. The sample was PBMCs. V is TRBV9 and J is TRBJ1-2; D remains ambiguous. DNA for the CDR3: TGTGCCAGCAGCGCGGAGGAGGGTTATGGCTACACCTTC. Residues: CASSAEEGYGYTF.